This TCR beta chain is drawn from a study of blood T cell repertoires in COVID-19. Background on the study: The origin of the acute and convalescent COVID-19 samples was the United States, Italy and Spain. In each case, the material was cDNA or gDNA derived from T cells, B-cell-depleted T cells, or PBMCs.

The V and J ends lost 4 bases and 1 base respectively, with 2 bases between them. Per germline, CDR1 DFQATT and CDR2 SNEGSKA (reference sequence). The CDR3 has 11 amino acids. Source study methods: Reference gene primer amplification gave nucleated cell count estimates. Only in-frame clones appear in the TCRdb table, and some are missing; sequencing was by immunoSEQ multiplex PCR. Clone size and V and J calls were adopted from that table, with D and trimming inferred from the DNA. The data show around 32,000 clones, around 91% seen once. This clone showed up just once. The rearrangement links TRBV20-1 to TRBJ2-1, with D unresolved. The sample was peripheral blood. The TCR sequence derives from a man aged 65-85 years with active or convalescent COVID-19. CDR3 in DNA: TGCAGTGCTACATCCTACAATGAGCAGTTCTTC. Protein product: CSATSYNEQFF.